One and the same sample provided the 9 T cell receptor beta chains below, sequenced in a study of shared clonotypes between healthy human individuals. Naive CD8 cells lacked CD45RO, underwent positive selection for CCR7 and left out terminally differentiated effector memory CD45RA+ cells. The data were produced by immunoSEQ multiplex PCR, yet TCRdb's version contains in-frame clones alone and is incomplete. Of some 2.1 million clones in the sample, 85% to 95% were seen once. The specimen was naive CD8+ T cells from PBMCs. The receptors here all came from a man aged 18-30 years in good health. Some clones in this sample may be carry-over from other donors' samples.

This rearrangement joins TRBV30 to TRBJ2-7; 9 bases align to TRBD2. Germline V gene sequence: CDR1 GTSNPN, CDR2 SVGIG (reference sequence). The CDR3 totals 15 residues. V shed 2 bases and J 6 bases; nucleotides not matched to a gene: 11. In nucleotides, the CDR3 is TGTGCCTGGAGTAGGAGTAGCGGGAGTGAAGGCGAGCAGTACTTC. Translated: CAWSRSSGSEGEQYF.

The chain recombines TRBV7-9 with TRBJ1-6, with 7 bases that match TRBD1. V dropped 5 bases and J dropped 7; count of bases not matched to a gene: 11. Germline assignment: CDR1 SEHNR and CDR2 FQNEAQ (reference sequence). The CDR3 spans 16 residues. Written as DNA, the CDR3 is TGTGCCAGCAGCGACCTCTCCACAGGGGAGAATTCACCCCTCCACTTT. Amino acid sequence: CASSDLSTGENSPLHF.

This chain joins TRBV7-2 and TRBJ2-7, with 8 bases matching TRBD2. Looked up from germline, CDR1 is SGHTA and CDR2 is FQGNSA. This CDR3 has 14 amino acids. The J segment lost 2 bases and the V segment lost 3 bases, leaving 3 bases of the junction unmatched. The CDR3 sequence is CASSFPGGTYEQYF. The CDR3 DNA is TGTGCCAGCAGCTTCCCGGGAGGGACCTACGAGCAGTACTTC.

Remarks on this clone: Other nucleotide sequences in the sample specify the same CDR3. The chain joins TRBV4-3 to TRBJ2-7, with D possibly called TRBD1 or TRBD2 (5 bases each). Trimming took 9 bases from V and 3 from J, leaving 21 bases between them. Looked up from germline, CDR1 is LGHNA and CDR2 is YSLEER. The CDR3 runs to 15 residues. The CDR3 DNA follows: TGCGCCAGTAGACCCGGTAGGGGAGACGGCTACGAGCAGTACTTC. This codes for CASRPGRGDGYEQYF.

This chain uses TRBV7-9 with TRBJ1-5; no firm D call. Trimming left V 5 bases short and J 3 bases short, with 17 bases between. This CDR3 has 16 amino acids. Germline values: CDR1 SEHNR, CDR2 FQNEAQ (reference sequence). The CDR3 DNA follows: TGTGCCAGCAGCCCAGGTTCCAGGCATCCCAATCAGCCCCAGCATTTT. This encodes CASSPGSRHPNQPQHF.

The chain has TRBV19 and TRBJ2-1; 7 bases fit TRBD1. V lost 1 base, J lost 5 bases, and 5 bases stayed unmatched. The CDR3 consists of 15 residues. Germline-derived CDR1 and CDR2 are LNHDA and SQIVND (reference sequence). The CDR3 DNA reads as TGTGCCAGTAGTATAGGACAGGGTCCCCACAATGAGCAGTTCTTC. This sequence encodes CASSIGQGPHNEQFF.

V gene TRBV2 combines with J gene TRBJ1-2; a possible D gene is TRBD1 (5 bases). The CDR3 runs to 13 residues. The germline V gene encodes CDR1 SNHLY and CDR2 FYNNEI. Trimming shortened V by 1 base and J by 7 bases, and 10 bases separated the two germline ends. CDR3 bases: TGTGCCAGCAGTGAAGACAGGTCGGGTGGCTACACCTTC. The encoded protein is CASSEDRSGGYTF. The whole variable domain, filled in from reference TRBV2 and TRBJ1-2, reads EPEVTQTPSHQVTQMGQEVILRCVPISNHLYFYWYRQILGQKVEFLVSFYNNEISEKSEIFDDQFSVERPDGSNFTLKIRSTKLEDSAMYFCASSEDRSGGYTFGSGTRLTVV.

The CDR3 coding sequence is TGTGCCAGCAGCCGATGGACAGGGCCCTACGAGCAGTACTTC. This codes for CASSRWTGPYEQYF. The chain couples TRBV14 to TRBJ2-7; 8 bases are a match to TRBD1. The CDR3 runs to 14 residues. Germline V gene lookup returns CDR1 SGHDN and CDR2 FVKESK. With V trimmed by 4 bases and J by 2 bases, 4 bases remained unmatched.

The genes are TRBV11-2 and TRBJ2-5; maybe TRBD1 (6 bases). The CDR3 loop spans 17 amino acids. Germline lookup yields CDR1 SGHAT and CDR2 FQNNGV. V was pared by 3 bases and J by 0 bases, with 17 bases between. CDR3 amino acids: CASSFGHTRGYQETQYF. The CDR3 nucleotides read TGTGCCAGCAGCTTTGGACACACTAGGGGGTACCAAGAGACCCAGTACTTC.